In its sample, the clone carrying this T cell receptor (beta chain) was seen once. The CDR3 totals 15 residues. The germline V gene encodes CDR1 GTSNPN and CDR2 SVGIG (reference sequence). Trimming removed 0 bases at V and 2 bases at J, with 11 bases between. The data originate from a study of technical replicates of blood from several donors. Using immunoSEQ multiplex PCR, the repertoire was profiled, and TCRdb retains in-frame clones only, with some absent. The profile covers 65,000 to 85,000 clones, with about 96% appearing a single time and nearly 0.2% taken by the ten largest. Sequenced sample: T cells isolated from PBMCs. The receptor comes from a human donor in good health. The chain is built from TRBV30 and TRBJ1-5, with a tentative D call TRBD1 (5 bases). This CDR3 is CAWSVPGLGNQPQHF. The CDR3, as DNA: TGTGCCTGGAGTGTACCAGGGCTCGGCAATCAGCCCCAGCATTTT.